The T cell receptor beta chain under discussion was sequenced for a study of cytomegalovirus exposure and HLA in healthy donors. About the study: The 95 to 150 validation repertoires were produced on the same platform as the roughly 700 repertoires of the first cohort. This was reported in a later analysis. Study-wide results and limits: A few chains tied to CMV proved CMV antigen-specific in vitro.

Separation from the approximately 710-subject first cohort characterized the roughly 120-subject validation cohort, to which the donors belonged. This CDR3 comprises 13 residues. Trimming removed 0 bases from V and 5 bases from J, with 6 bases in between. Germline values: CDR1 SGHNT, CDR2 YYREEE (reference sequence). With regard to this clone: Its antigen is undetermined.

Method: immunoSEQ multiplex PCR; TCRdb's copy keeps in-frame clones and lacks some. The table records 150,000 to 200,000 clones, around 82% of them present only once. Sequencing used PBMCs. The clonotype originates from a woman between 18 and 29 years old in good health and CMV-seropositive. V usage is TRBV5-4 and J usage is TRBJ2-1; D is unclear. CDR3 coding DNA: TGTGCCAGCAGCTTGGTTTCCGACAATGAGCAGTTCTTC. Amino acid sequence: CASSLVSDNEQFF.